Here is one TCR beta chain with its context. Its antigen is unknown. The sample is drawn from a study of T-cell reconstitution after alpha-beta-depleted transplantation in children. For TCRbeta, the library was prepared with unique molecular identifiers. Each CDR3 protein is one row after TCRdb ran MiXCR on the PCR reads. The sample lists 300,000 to 350,000 distinct CDR3 sequences, roughly 25% occurring once. With V trimmed by 5 bases and J by 4 bases, 9 bases remained unmatched. CDR3 size: 15 residues. Overall study findings and caveats: The origin of alpha-beta T cells about two months after transplant was reportedly several hundred expanded graft clones. High day-60 TCRbeta diversity in some patients came from surviving recipient T cells and thymic progenitors.

The specimen comprised PBMCs, mostly from graft donor cells, sampled 180 days after TCRalphabeta/CD19-depleted stem cell transplant. The chain links TRBV12-3 or TRBV12-4 to TRBJ1-1, with 8 bases matching TRBD1. The receptor's source is a male patient between 5 and 17 years old who had a stem cell transplant for acute lymphoblastic leukemia, so the T cells may come from the graft donor. The CDR3 sequence is CASSPDRGRLTEAFF. Here the CDR3 DNA reads TGTGCCAGCAGTCCTGACAGGGGTAGGCTCACTGAAGCTTTCTTT.